One and the same sample provided the 21 T cell receptor beta chains below, sequenced in a study of CD8+CD57+ T cells in acquired aplastic anemia. Genomic DNA, the template, was used for profiling of the TCR beta VDJ and CDR3. Each CDR3 protein is one row after TCRdb ran MiXCR on the reads. The table shows about 190,000 distinct CDR3 sequences, with roughly half occurring only once. Sequencing input: sorted CD4+, CD8+, or CD8+CD57+ T cells (not recorded which) from PBMCs. The origin of the receptors is a human donor in good health, serving as a control.

This clonotype is a singleton in its sample. The genes are TRBV19 and TRBJ1-1; TRBD1 might be the D (5 bases). V shed 1 base and J shed 6 bases, with 9 bases lying between them. Germline CDR1 and CDR2: LNHDA and SQIVND (reference sequence). The CDR3 consists of 13 residues. CDR3 DNA sequence: TGTGCCAGTAGTATAGTTGGGGGTCCTGAAGCTTTCTTT. Translation: CASSIVGGPEAFF.

This clonotype was counted many times. The chain joins TRBV12-3 or TRBV12-4 to TRBJ1-6; possibly TRBD1 for D (6 bases). The CDR3 consists of 14 residues. Between the trimmed V and J ends, which lost 2 bases and 10 bases, there was a span of 12 bases. DNA for the CDR3: TGTGCCAGCAGTTTATTACAGGGTACGTCACCCCTCCACTTT. Translation: CASSLLQGTSPLHF.

Here the CDR3 reads CAISEGVAGADTQYF. The CDR3 DNA reads TGTGCCATCAGTGAAGGGGTAGCGGGAGCAGATACGCAGTATTTT. V usage is TRBV10-3 and J usage is TRBJ2-3; TRBD2 aligns across 9 bases. The J segment lost 4 bases and the V segment lost 3 bases, leaving 5 bases of the junction unmatched. The CDR3 is 15 residues long. Per germline, CDR1 ENHRY and CDR2 SYGVKD.

This clonotype appeared many times. The genes are TRBV10-2 and TRBJ2-7, with no clear D. The V end lost 8 bases, the J end lost 2 bases, and 16 bases lay between the germline ends. Germline CDR1 WSHSY, CDR2 SAAADI. The CDR3 is 14 residues long. The chain's CDR3 is CASGLQPSTYEQYF. In nucleotides, the CDR3 is TGCGCCAGCGGGTTACAACCTTCAACCTACGAGCAGTACTTC.

This clonotype was recorded at least ten times. The V call is TRBV11-2, the J call TRBJ2-2, with 7 bases identical to TRBD1. CDR1 is SGHAT and CDR2 is FQNNGV in the germline V gene. The CDR3 extends over 15 amino acids. V gave up 4 bases and J gave up 4 bases; unmatched junction bases: 6. CDR3 DNA: TGTGCCAGCAGCTCAAACAGGGGTGCCACCGGGGAGCTGTTTTTT. This translates into CASSSNRGATGELFF.

This clonotype was found a few times. V usage is TRBV20-1 and J usage is TRBJ2-7; TRBD2 is a possible D gene (6 bases). Trimming took 1 base from V and 4 from J, leaving 8 bases between them. The germline CDR1 and CDR2 sequences are DFQATT and SNEGSKA (reference sequence). The CDR3 has 12 amino acids. The CDR3: CSARVGGYEQYF. As DNA, the CDR3 is TGCAGTGCTAGAGTTGGGGGGTACGAGCAGTACTTC.

There are many counts of this clonotype. V gene TRBV6-2 or TRBV6-3 combines with J gene TRBJ2-3; D ambiguous. Germline V CDR1 and CDR2: MNHEY, SVGEGT. V lost 4 bases, J lost 0 bases, and 5 bases lay in between. This CDR3 has 13 amino acids. CDR3 nucleotides: TGTGCCAGCAGTTTCCGCAGCACAGATACGCAGTATTTT. Protein product: CASSFRSTDTQYF.

This clonotype has at least ten counts. The chain is built from TRBV6-5 and TRBJ2-7, with D possibly TRBD1 on 5 matching bases. V was clipped by 5 bases and J by 0 bases, with 17 bases between them. CDR1 and CDR2 from the germline V gene are MNHEY and SVGAGI. The CDR3 spans 16 residues. The CDR3 loop reads CASSPTSRVSSYEQYF. In DNA form, the CDR3 reads TGTGCCAGCAGTCCCACCTCCAGGGTTAGCTCCTACGAGCAGTACTTC.

A remark on this clonotype: Possible read error: a much larger clone is one base away. The rearrangement links TRBV28 to TRBJ1-4, with TRBD1 matching 7 bases. The CDR3 is made up of 14 amino acids. Germline CDR1 is MDHEN and CDR2 is SYDVKM. DNA of the CDR3: TGTGCCAGCAGCCGAGGACAGGAGCGGGAAAAACCGTTTTTT. Amino acids: CASSRGQEREKPFF.

This clonotype has at least ten counts. The J gene is TRBJ2-3, the V gene TRBV7-9, with D perhaps being TRBD1 or TRBD2 (5 bases each). Germline-derived CDR1 and CDR2 are SEHNR and FQNEAQ (reference sequence). The CDR3 is 18 amino acids. The germline V and J ends were trimmed by 3 bases and 5 bases, with 24 bases remaining between them. The CDR3: CASSFASMGVGSVDTQYF. CDR3 DNA sequence: TGTGCCAGCAGCTTTGCATCTATGGGGGTGGGTTCAGTAGATACGCAGTATTTT. Combining the CDR3 with reference TRBV7-9 and TRBJ2-3 gives the whole variable domain DTGVSQNPRHKITKRGQNVTFRCDPISEHNRLYWYRQTLGQGPEFLTYFQNEAQLEKSRLLSDRFSAERPKGSFSTLEIQRTEQGDSAMYLCASSFASMGVGSVDTQYFGPGTRLTVL.

The chain employs TRBV7-6 and TRBJ1-2, with 9 bases aligning to TRBD1. The V segment lost 5 bases and the J segment 7 bases; nucleotides outside the gene matches: 14. The CDR3 runs 16 residues. Germline V lookup: CDR1 SGHVS, CDR2 FNYEAQ. The CDR3 region has the DNA TGTGCCAGCAGCCCAAACCCCGGGACAGGGAGTCTTGGCTACACCTTC. This sequence encodes CASSPNPGTGSLGYTF.

V is TRBV18 and J is TRBJ1-1; D not resolved. Trimming left V 4 bases short and J 4 bases short, with 10 bases between. CDR1 is KGHSH, CDR2 LQKENI, per germline. CDR3 length: 13 residues. Here the CDR3 reads CASSLQAGTEAFF. CDR3 nucleotide sequence: TGTGCCAGCTCACTACAAGCTGGCACTGAAGCTTTCTTT. The full variable domain, rest sourced from reference TRBV18 and TRBJ1-1, is NAGVMQNPRHLVRRRGQEARLRCSPMKGHSHVYWYRQLPEEGLKFMVYLQKENIIDESGMPKERFSAEFPKEGPSILRIQQVVRGDSAAYFCASSLQAGTEAFFGQGTRLTVV.

The CDR3 DNA reads as TGTGCCAGCAGTGGTAGGGGGGGCACGAAGACCCAGTACTTC. It is translated as CASSGRGGTKTQYF. V is TRBV2 and J is TRBJ2-5; D might be TRBD2 (7 bases). Germline values: CDR1 SNHLY, CDR2 FYNNEI. The CDR3 runs to 14 residues. Trimming cost V 4 bases and J 6 bases, with 15 bases left between them.

On this clonotype: At one end, the junction sequence differs from germline, possibly due to a read error. V usage is TRBV7-3 and J usage is TRBJ2-5; D remains unclear. The CDR3 loop spans 13 amino acids. Looked up from germline, CDR1 is SGHTA and CDR2 is FQGTGA. The CDR3, as DNA: TGCGCCAGCAGCGCCCGACTTCAAGAGACCCAGTACTTC. Its protein is CASSARLQETQYF.

The genes are TRBV19 and TRBJ2-7, with D possibly matching TRBD1 (8 bases). The V gene's germline CDR1 is LNHDA and CDR2 SQIVND (reference sequence). The CDR3 is 16 residues long. V was trimmed by 6 bases and J by 6 bases, leaving 24 bases between them. The CDR3: CASSPFGGGQAIEQYF. In DNA form, the CDR3 reads TGTGCCAGTAGCCCGTTTGGGGGGGGACAGGCCATCGAGCAGTACTTC.

This clonotype was detected ten times or more. V usage is TRBV20-1 and J usage is TRBJ1-3, with 7 nucleotides matching TRBD1. The CDR3 extends over 16 amino acids. V lost 3 bases and J lost 0; bases outside the gene matches: 8. Germline V lookup: CDR1 DFQATT, CDR2 SNEGSKA (reference sequence). CDR3: CSASLGQKVSGNTIYF. The CDR3 region has the DNA TGCAGTGCTAGTTTGGGACAGAAAGTCTCTGGAAACACCATATATTTT.

The V call is TRBV7-9, the J call TRBJ2-5; 13 bases are a match to TRBD2. The CDR3 is made up of 13 amino acids. V shed 5 bases and J 7 bases; nucleotides not matched to a gene: 1. Germline values: CDR1 SEHNR, CDR2 FQNEAQ (reference sequence). The CDR3 sequence is CASSRTSGGTQYF. The CDR3 DNA follows: TGTGCCAGCAGCAGGACTAGCGGGGGGACCCAGTACTTC.

This clonotype was counted many times. V is TRBV6-2 or TRBV6-3 and J is TRBJ1-5; no clear D. CDR3 length equals 13 residues. With 5 bases removed from V and 2 bases from J, the gap between germline ends came to 7 bases. From germline, CDR1 is MNHEY and CDR2 SVGEGT. This CDR3 reads CASSMVGNQPQHF. The CDR3 DNA reads as TGTGCCAGCAGTATGGTGGGCAATCAGCCCCAGCATTTT.

This clonotype was picked up a small number of times. Likely a read error: the CDR3 ends without its conserved phenylalanine or tryptophan. The J gene is TRBJ2-5, the V gene TRBV5-1; D is unresolved. The V end lost 2 bases, the J end lost 2 bases, and 7 bases lay between the germline ends. The CDR3 length is 13 residues. Germline CDR1 and CDR2: SGHRS and YFSETQ. CDR3 in DNA: TGCGCCAGCAGCTTTCTGGAACAAGAGACCCAGTACATC. Encoded protein: CASSFLEQETQYI.

V gene TRBV19 combines with J gene TRBJ1-6, with D hard to call. Deletions cut 4 bases from V and 3 bases from J, with 10 bases between. The CDR3 is 15 amino acids. Germline values: CDR1 LNHDA, CDR2 SQIVND (reference sequence). CDR3 sequence (DNA): TGTGCCAGTAGTAGAACCCTCGGCTATAATTCACCCCTCCACTTT. Translating gives CASSRTLGYNSPLHF.

The gene calls are TRBV4-1 and TRBJ2-1, with D unresolved. The germline V gene has CDR1 MGHRA and CDR2 YSYEKL. The CDR3 extends over 13 amino acids. V dropped 1 base and J dropped 5 bases, with 6 bases sitting between them. Here the CDR3 DNA reads TGCGCCAGCAGCCAAGCGGCTGACAATGAGCAGTTCTTC. It yields the protein CASSQAADNEQFF.